The T cell receptor (beta chain) described here comes from a study of cytomegalovirus exposure and HLA in healthy donors. Researchers ran the PCR with 60 Vbeta and 13 Jbeta primers. Repertoires were generated with immunoSEQ multiplex PCR, while TCRdb's copy carries only in-frame clones and drops some. The sample yields around 140,000 clones, roughly four fifths seen once. This TCR derives from a woman in her 40s in good health and CMV-seronegative. Specimen: PBMCs.

The CDR3 DNA sequence: TGTGCCAGCAGTTTACAGGGGGCAGGCACTGAAGCTTTCTTT. This translates into CASSLQGAGTEAFF. This chain joins TRBV27 and TRBJ1-1, with TRBD1 matching over 8 bases. The CDR3 contains 14 residues. V lost 2 bases, J lost 4 bases, and 3 bases stayed unmatched. The V gene's germline CDR1 is MNHEY and CDR2 SMNVEV (reference sequence).